This TCR beta chain was identified in a study of human T cells and chemical hapten exposure. Study context: The study lasted roughly 26 weeks, and patients were dosed weekly with diphenylcyclopropenone on the scalp throughout. Overall study results and limits: Having alopecia, the donors may differ immunologically from healthy people.

Described time point: pre-sensitization, week 0. This sample's treatment: therapeutic diphenylcyclopropenone sensitization with weekly scalp DPC. This clonotype has more than one count but fewer than ten. As yet, its antigen is unknown. TCRdb reprocessed the RACE reads via MiXCR and lists one record per CDR3 protein. The sample lists around 350,000 distinct CDR3 sequences, 4.5% to 7% occurring once. CDR1 and CDR2 (germline): DFQATT, SNEGSKA (reference sequence). V dropped 3 bases and J dropped 0; count of bases not matched to a gene: 6. This CDR3 is 17 amino acids long. This chain connects TRBV20-1 to TRBJ2-6, with 9 nucleotides matching TRBD2. Sequenced here: whole blood, sampled in connection with sensitization to the hapten diphenylcyclopropenone (DPC). This clonotype originated in a woman aged 18-29 years with alopecia areata. Some clones in this sample may be carry-over from other donors' samples. The CDR3 sequence: CSARLAGRHSGANVLTF. The CDR3 DNA reads TGCAGTGCTAGGCTAGCGGGACGCCACTCTGGGGCCAACGTCCTGACTTTC.